The 5 T cell receptor beta chains listed next were all sequenced from one sample in a study of tissue T cells after allogeneic stem cell transplantation. The data were produced by immunoSEQ multiplex PCR, yet TCRdb's version contains in-frame clones alone and is incomplete. This sample yields 35,000 to 50,000 clones, of which around nine tenths are seen a single time; approximately 3.8% belongs to the top ten. Sequencing was performed on blood, taken before transplantation. These receptors all come from a woman aged 35-70 years who later had graft-versus-host disease after an allogeneic stem cell transplant.

This chain joins TRBV25-1 and TRBJ2-5; 10 bases agree with TRBD2. The CDR3 has 15 residues. V was clipped by 4 bases and J by 4 bases; unmatched bases: 6. CDR1 and CDR2 from the germline V gene are MGHDK and SYGVNS. CDR3 in amino acids: CASSVELAGLETQYF. As DNA, the CDR3 is TGTGCCAGCAGTGTTGAACTAGCGGGACTAGAGACCCAGTACTTC. Variable domain in full (rest from reference TRBV25-1 and TRBJ2-5): EADIYQTPRYLVIGTGKKITLECSQTMGHDKMYWYQQDPGMELHLIHYSYGVNSTEKGDLSSESTVSRIRTEHFPLTLESARPSHTSQYLCASSVELAGLETQYFGPGTRLLVL.

This clone came up once. The chain joins TRBV28 to TRBJ1-5; 8 nucleotides align to TRBD1. The junction had 10 bases not matched to a gene; V was cut back by 5 bases and J by 7 bases. The CDR3 contains 15 residues. Germline-derived CDR1 and CDR2 are MDHEN and SYDVKM. CDR3 loop: CASSQGQAFEQPQHF. The DNA for the CDR3 is TGTGCCAGCAGTCAGGGACAGGCTTTTGAACAGCCCCAGCATTTT.

The chain combines TRBV6-5 with TRBJ1-2, with TRBD1 identical over 11 bases. Trimming took 7 bases from V and 5 from J; bases not matched to a gene: 6. This CDR3 region has 14 residues. Germline loops: CDR1 MNHEY, CDR2 SVGAGI. The CDR3 reads CASTDRGRTYGYTF. CDR3 coding DNA: TGTGCCAGCACGGACAGGGGGCGAACGTATGGCTACACCTTC.

The rearrangement uses TRBV9 and TRBJ2-1; no reliable D call. This CDR3 comprises 15 residues. CDR1 and CDR2 (germline): SGDLS, YYNGEE. V was trimmed by 3 bases and J by 1 base, leaving 11 bases between them. The CDR3 DNA reads TGTGCCAGCAGCGCGTCTAGTACTTCCTACAATGAGCAGTTCTTC. This encodes CASSASSTSYNEQFF.

This sequence joins TRBV5-4 and TRBJ1-6, with no clear D. V was shortened by 0 bases and J by 15 bases, with 13 bases between the two germline ends. The germline V gene has CDR1 SGHNT and CDR2 YYREEE (reference sequence). The CDR3 covers 13 residues. In DNA, the CDR3 is TGTGCCAGCAGCTTGGACGGACCCCTAGACCTCCACTTT. Amino acids: CASSLDGPLDLHF. The full variable domain, in which reference TRBV5-4 and TRBJ1-6 provide the parts outside the CDR3, is ETGVTQSPTHLIKTRGQQVTLRCSSQSGHNTVSWYQQALGQGPQFIFQYYREEENGRGNFPPRFSGLQFPNYSSELNVNALELDDSALYLCASSLDGPLDLHFGNGTRLTVT.